This T cell receptor beta chain was captured in a study of brain T cells in children with intractable seizures. The CDR3 is 15 amino acids. CDR1 and CDR2 (germline): SEHNR, FQNEAQ (reference sequence). Trimming stripped 1 base from V and 0 bases from J, with 9 bases between. Repertoires were generated with immunoSEQ multiplex PCR, while TCRdb's copy carries only in-frame clones and drops some. Among tens of thousands of clones listed, approximately 94% were seen once. Sequencing was limited to surgery cases with top T cell transcript signatures in brain tissue. Patients received at least one anti-epileptic drug before surgery.

Here the sequenced sample was peripheral blood, taken at surgery. The chain employs TRBV7-9 and TRBJ2-5; the D is unclear. The origin of this receptor is a boy aged 5-17 years with focal cortical dysplasia and intractable seizures. DNA for the CDR3: TGTGCCAGCAGCTTAGTTGAGTTCTACCAAGAGACCCAGTACTTC. As protein: CASSLVEFYQETQYF.